A selection of T cell receptor beta chains follows, all from one sample in a study of cytomegalovirus exposure and HLA in healthy donors. The data were produced by immunoSEQ multiplex PCR, yet TCRdb's version contains in-frame clones alone and is incomplete. The table includes about 78,000 clones, 90% to 96% detected once. Specimen: PBMCs. The source is a young man in good health and CMV-seropositive. The conserved cysteine and the conserved F or W are not part of the CDR3 here.

J gene	V gene	CDR3 length	CDR3 protein
TRBJ1-1	TRBV9	13	ASSPGTGGDTEAF
TRBJ2-1	TRBV30	10	AWSLMYNEQF
TRBJ1-3	TRBV11-2	14	ASSEWTGGSGNTIY
TRBJ2-1	TRBV19	14	ASSQRQGLGDNEQF
TRBJ1-4	TRBV14	15	ASSQEGHPATNEKLF
TRBJ2-7	TRBV6-1	14	ASSEVQQGAPYEQY
TRBJ1-2	TRBV28	13	ASSSLTGGLYGYT
TRBJ1-1	TRBV6-6	10	ALEGARAEAF
TRBJ2-2	TRBV5-5	14	ASSLRLTSGTGELF
TRBJ2-5	TRBV10-3	16	AISESIVVGTGGETQY
TRBJ1-1	TRBV6-5	11	ASSYIGWSEAF
TRBJ1-1	TRBV19	12	ASSSMAGATEAF
TRBJ1-1	TRBV13	12	ASCLWAEHTEAF
TRBJ2-7	TRBV19	13	ASSTISGSSYEQY
TRBJ2-5	TRBV30	11	AWSVGGDETQY
TRBJ2-1	TRBV4-1	16	ASSQRGGLAETYNEQF
TRBJ2-7	TRBV11-2	12	ASSAPGSSYEQY
TRBJ2-3	TRBV10-3	13	AISMGGGAPDTQY
TRBJ2-7	TRBV4-1	16	ASSLGLAGGHSSYEQY
TRBJ1-5	TRBV28	15	ASRTQGGWYSNQPQH
TRBJ1-2	TRBV11-2	13	ASSLDRGNHYGYT
TRBJ2-7	TRBV7-9	15	ASSPAWGSGTNYEQY
TRBJ2-3	TRBV6-5	12	ASSFTQGPDTQY
TRBJ2-3	TRBV7-9	15	ASSLGTSGYYTDTQY
TRBJ2-5	TRBV5-1	12	ASIPAPGQETQY
TRBJ1-1	TRBV18	11	ASSPGTGTEAF
TRBJ1-2	TRBV28	12	ASSLGTGNYGYT
TRBJ1-2	TRBV2	12	ASSEGDRLYGYT
TRBJ2-1	TRBV25-1	15	ASSSPEGATKRNEQF
TRBJ2-7	TRBV29-1	11	SVETGLAYEQY
TRBJ2-5	TRBV4-1	16	ASSQDQGPPMGGETQY
TRBJ2-5	TRBV28	13	ASSFGRSRQETQY
TRBJ1-1	TRBV6-5	9	ASSLGPEAF
TRBJ1-1	TRBV11-2	11	ASTDRGNTEAF
TRBJ2-2	TRBV6-4	17	ASSDGGLAGGWSTGELF
TRBJ2-1	TRBV19	13	ASSADRGSYNEQF
TRBJ2-1	TRBV19	13	ASSSASGPQNEQF
TRBJ1-3	TRBV9	14	ASSGGLERTGNTIY
TRBJ2-1	TRBV7-3	13	ASSFGAPSHNEQF
TRBJ2-2	TRBV7-2	14	ASSLSAGWRSGELF
TRBJ1-2	TRBV7-8	10	ASSGDRGGYT
TRBJ2-1	TRBV30	10	AWSVGGIEQF
TRBJ1-1	TRBV27	11	ASSPLDRGGTF
TRBJ2-1	TRBV9	12	ASSPRDTYNEQF
TRBJ2-5	TRBV7-2	10	ASSFRGETQY
TRBJ1-4	TRBV15	14	ATSREGGAGNEKLF
TRBJ2-5	TRBV5-4	14	ASSSGSSGAEETQY
TRBJ2-1	TRBV11-3	13	ASSGRTSGMNEQF
TRBJ2-1	TRBV11-3	12	ASSLDRGLNEQF
TRBJ2-5	TRBV28	14	ASSSPAAAGRETQY
TRBJ2-1	TRBV5-1	14	ASSYRTSSANNEQF
TRBJ2-7	TRBV27	10	ATAGPSYEQY
TRBJ1-5	TRBV19	13	ASRPGTGENQPQH
TRBJ2-3	TRBV15	15	ATSSPTSGPSTDTQY
TRBJ1-2	TRBV15	13	ATSRAIGTGGGYT
TRBJ2-7	TRBV28	13	ASSQGLAGPYEQY
TRBJ1-5	TRBV11-2	13	ASSLSARGDQPQH
TRBJ2-3	TRBV9	12	ASSVDSSPDTQY
TRBJ1-1	TRBV19	18	ASSMSRAPGQGKMNTEAF